Sequencing of this T cell receptor (beta chain) was carried out in a study of blood T cell repertoires in COVID-19. Produced via immunoSEQ multiplex PCR; TCRdb's table is partial and in-frame only. Of about 41,000 clones listed, approximately 82% were seen once; the top ten hold 35% to 55%. CDR3 length: 15 residues. J lost 7 bases, V lost 7 bases, and 12 bases had no gene match. CDR1 is MDHEN and CDR2 is SYDVKM in the germline V gene. The V call is TRBV28, the J call TRBJ2-3; TRBD1 matches at 9 bases. The sequence derives from a woman of 80 years or more with acute or convalescent COVID-19. Specimen: peripheral blood. The CDR3 DNA reads as TGTGCCAGCAATATACTACGGACAGGGGAGAATACGCAGTATTTT. Encoded protein: CASNILRTGENTQYF.